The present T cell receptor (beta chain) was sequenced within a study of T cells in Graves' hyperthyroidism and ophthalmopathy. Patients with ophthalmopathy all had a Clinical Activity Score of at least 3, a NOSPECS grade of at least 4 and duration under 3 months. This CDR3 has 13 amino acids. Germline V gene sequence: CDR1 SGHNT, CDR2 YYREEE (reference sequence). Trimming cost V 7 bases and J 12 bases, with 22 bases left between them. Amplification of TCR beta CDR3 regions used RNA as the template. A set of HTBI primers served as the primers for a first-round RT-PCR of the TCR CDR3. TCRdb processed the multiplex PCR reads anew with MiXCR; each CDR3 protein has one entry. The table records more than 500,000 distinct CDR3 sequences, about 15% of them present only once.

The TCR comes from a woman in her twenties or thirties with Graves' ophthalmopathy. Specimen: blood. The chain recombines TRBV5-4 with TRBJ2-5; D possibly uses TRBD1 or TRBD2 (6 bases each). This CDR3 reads CASHTRGAGSKYF. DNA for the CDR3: TGTGCCAGCCACACGAGGGGGGCGGGCTCGAAGTACTTC.